A single sample is the source of the 27 T cell receptor beta chains below, sequenced in a study of blood T cell repertoires in COVID-19. Libraries were prepared by immunoSEQ multiplex PCR; TCRdb keeps only in-frame clonotypes and omits some of them. The table records 260,000 or so clones, roughly 90% of them present only once. The sample comprised PBMCs or T cells enriched from blood (not recorded which). These receptors were obtained from a woman aged 25 to 39 with acute COVID-19.

This clone was seen a few times. The V call is TRBV11-2, the J call TRBJ2-7, with D possibly TRBD1 on 6 matching bases. V dropped 5 bases and J dropped 6 bases, with 14 bases sitting between them. This CDR3 region has 13 residues. Germline V gene lookup returns CDR1 SGHAT and CDR2 FQNNGV. This CDR3 reads CASSRGGQGEQYF. Here the CDR3 DNA reads TGTGCCAGCAGCCGAGGGGGTCAGGGCGAGCAGTACTTC.

Of note for this clone: Other DNA sequences in the same sample also yield this CDR3. The chain uses TRBV3-1 (or the pseudogene TRBV3-2) and TRBJ1-2, with D possibly TRBD1 on 5 matching bases. The V gene's germline CDR1 is LGHDT and CDR2 YNNKEL (reference sequence). Trimming took off 1 base at V and 2 bases at J, with 8 bases between the two ends. The length of the CDR3 is 14 residues. Written as DNA, the CDR3 is TGTGCCAGCAGCCAAGTAGGGGCGAACTATGGCTACACCTTC. Translated: CASSQVGANYGYTF.

The gene calls are TRBV3-1 (or the pseudogene TRBV3-2) and TRBJ1-4; D gene ambiguous. Looked up from germline, CDR1 is LGHDT and CDR2 is YNNKEL (reference sequence). The CDR3 contains 14 residues. With 4 bases removed from V and 8 bases from J, the gap between germline ends came to 14 bases. The CDR3 DNA reads TGTGCCAGCAGCCCGGTGGCGGTCGGGGAAAAACTGTTTTTT. It encodes CASSPVAVGEKLFF.

The rearrangement uses TRBV28 and TRBJ1-2, with D perhaps TRBD1 (5 bases). Per germline, CDR1 MDHEN and CDR2 SYDVKM. The CDR3 sequence is 14 residues long. Trimming took off 7 bases at V and 5 bases at J, with 17 bases between the two ends. CDR3 coding DNA: TGTGCCAGCAAGTGGGGCGCGGGGGGTTATGGCTACACCTTC. It specifies CASKWGAGGYGYTF.

The V and J genes are TRBV19 and TRBJ2-2; TRBD1 agrees at 9 bases. The CDR3 loop spans 20 amino acids. Germline CDR1 is LNHDA and CDR2 is SQIVND (reference sequence). Losses at the gene ends were 0 bases for V and 6 bases for J; bases not matched to a gene: 17. This CDR3 reads CASSIDPVSDRGRVAGELFF. CDR3 DNA sequence: TGTGCCAGTAGTATAGACCCAGTATCGGACAGGGGTCGTGTGGCCGGGGAGCTGTTTTTT.

This chain connects TRBV7-2 to TRBJ2-2, with D perhaps matching TRBD1 (5 bases). The CDR3 is made up of 15 amino acids. V lost 3 bases and J lost 5, with 13 bases in between. CDR1 SGHTA and CDR2 FQGNSA come from the germline V gene. CDR3 region: CASSFRGARTGELFF. The CDR3 DNA reads as TGTGCCAGCAGCTTTAGGGGTGCGAGGACCGGGGAGCTGTTTTTT.

The genes are TRBV14 and TRBJ1-2, with D tentatively TRBD1 (5 bases). The ends were cut back, 1 base at V and 8 bases at J, with 17 bases in the middle. Germline values: CDR1 SGHDN, CDR2 FVKESK. The length of the CDR3 is 15 residues. In nucleotides, the CDR3 is TGTGCCAGCAGCCAAGGTGCAGGGTCTGCGTACGGCTACACCTTC. This translates into CASSQGAGSAYGYTF.

Here the CDR3 DNA reads TGTGCCAGCAGCCCCCGACAGGGACAAGGAAACACCATATATTTT. Protein: CASSPRQGQGNTIYF. This chain connects TRBV7-8 to TRBJ1-3; 7 positions match TRBD1. V trimming: 5 bases; J trimming: 4 bases; junction bases outside the gene matches: 8. CDR3 length: 15 residues. Germline V gives CDR1 SGHVS, CDR2 FQNEAQ.

This sequence joins TRBV18 and TRBJ1-3; D is uncertain. Trimming took off 5 bases at V and 1 base at J, with 21 bases between the two ends. The germline V gene encodes CDR1 KGHSH and CDR2 LQKENI. The CDR3 runs 18 residues. This chain's CDR3 is CASSVTQSYSGSGNTIYF. CDR3 DNA sequence: TGTGCCAGCTCAGTAACTCAGTCCTACTCGGGTTCTGGAAACACCATATATTTT. The full variable domain, its missing parts supplied by reference TRBV18 and TRBJ1-3, is NAGVMQNPRHLVRRRGQEARLRCSPMKGHSHVYWYRQLPEEGLKFMVYLQKENIIDESGMPKERFSAEFPKEGPSILRIQQVVRGDSAAYFCASSVTQSYSGSGNTIYFGEGSWLTVV.

The J gene is TRBJ1-5, the V gene TRBV27, with 8 bases aligning to TRBD1. The J segment lost 6 bases and the V segment lost 3 bases, leaving 7 bases of the junction unmatched. Germline CDR1 and CDR2: MNHEY and SMNVEV (reference sequence). This CDR3 region has 15 residues. Here the CDR3 reads CASSFRGQGAQPQHF. The CDR3 bases are TGTGCCAGCAGTTTCCGGGGGCAGGGGGCTCAGCCCCAGCATTTT.

The rearrangement joins TRBV7-9 to TRBJ2-1; maybe TRBD2 (5 bases). Germline V gene data show CDR1 as SEHNR and CDR2 as FQNEAQ (reference sequence). The CDR3 length is 16 residues. The ends were cut back, 5 bases at V and 3 bases at J, with 17 bases in the middle. DNA for the CDR3: TGTGCCAGCAGCCCTAGGGAGTTTAGAAGCTACAATGAGCAGTTCTTC. Its protein product is CASSPREFRSYNEQFF.

This clone is a singleton in its sample. V usage is TRBV6-6 and J usage is TRBJ2-1, with a weak D call TRBD1 (5 bases). The CDR3 is 11 residues long. V was cut by 7 bases and J by 7 bases, with 8 bases left in between. The V gene's germline CDR1 is MNHNY and CDR2 SVGAGI (reference sequence). The CDR3 is CASTRANEQFF. In DNA, the CDR3 is TGTGCCAGCACCAGGGCAAATGAGCAGTTCTTC.

The chain couples TRBV6-5 to TRBJ2-5; D possibly corresponds to TRBD1 (6 bases). The germline V and J ends were trimmed by 4 bases and 2 bases, with 14 bases remaining between them. The CDR3 consists of 15 residues. Germline CDR1 reads MNHEY; CDR2 reads SVGAGI. The CDR3 is CASSFSWTDQETQYF. The CDR3 bases are TGTGCCAGCAGTTTTTCTTGGACAGATCAAGAGACCCAGTACTTC.

Written as DNA, the CDR3 is TGCGCCAGCAGCTTCAGGATCGCGGGGACTGAAGCTTTCTTT. It specifies CASSFRIAGTEAFF. J is TRBJ1-1 and V is TRBV5-1; D is ambiguous. Trimming removed 2 bases from V and 5 bases from J, with 13 bases in between. The CDR3 extends over 14 amino acids. Per the germline V gene, CDR1 is SGHRS and CDR2 is YFSETQ.

The chain employs TRBV4-2 and TRBJ1-1; TRBD1 might be the D (5 bases). CDR1 is LGHNA, CDR2 YNFKEQ, per germline. With 3 bases removed from V and 2 bases from J, the gap between germline ends came to 16 bases. This CDR3 region has 16 residues. The CDR3 protein is CASSHPLQTANTEAFF. The DNA of the CDR3 is TGTGCCAGCAGCCATCCCCTACAGACAGCCAACACTGAAGCTTTCTTT.

In the case of this clone: The same CDR3 is also encoded by other DNA sequences in this sample. The chain joins TRBV7-8 to TRBJ2-5; TRBD2 agrees at 10 bases. Unmatched junction bases numbered 3, after V lost 1 base and J lost 1 base. Germline CDR1 reads SGHVS; CDR2 reads FQNEAQ. This CDR3 is built from 16 residues. The CDR3 loop reads CASSLGAGGPQETQYF. DNA of the CDR3: TGTGCCAGCAGCTTAGGAGCGGGGGGGCCCCAAGAGACCCAGTACTTC.

V is TRBV15 and J is TRBJ2-7; TRBD1 might be the D (6 bases). The CDR3 is made up of 13 amino acids. Trimming cost V 5 bases and J 3 bases, with 11 bases left between them. Germline CDR1 and CDR2: LNHNV and YYDKDF (reference sequence). The CDR3 sequence: CATSQGQNYEQYF. The CDR3 DNA sequence: TGTGCCACCAGCCAGGGACAAAACTACGAGCAGTACTTC.

This CDR3 is CASSYQEPSGGETQYF. For the CDR3, the DNA is TGTGCCAGCAGTTATCAGGAGCCAAGCGGGGGTGAGACCCAGTACTTC. The V and J genes are TRBV6-2 or TRBV6-3 and TRBJ2-5; 8 bases are a match to TRBD2. Trimming at V came to 3 bases and at J to 5 bases, leaving 11 bases not matched to a gene. Germline CDR1 is MNHEY and CDR2 is SVGEGT. The length of the CDR3 is 16 residues.

The V call is TRBV6-5, the J call TRBJ2-2, with a possible D match to TRBD2 (5 bases). This CDR3 comprises 14 residues. V was pared by 0 bases and J by 5 bases, with 7 bases between. Germline V CDR1 and CDR2: MNHEY, SVGAGI. CDR3 coding DNA: TGTGCCAGCAGTTACTCCGGGAAAACCGGGGAGCTGTTTTTT. Amino acids: CASSYSGKTGELFF.

Turning to this clone: Additional DNA sequences in this sample encode the identical CDR3. This CDR3 is CASSFRQGAGELFF. CDR3 bases: TGCGCCAGCAGCTTCCGACAGGGGGCCGGGGAGCTGTTTTTT. The J gene is TRBJ2-2, the V gene TRBV4-1; 9 positions agree with TRBD1. V was clipped by 5 bases and J by 6 bases; unmatched bases: 4. The germline CDR1 and CDR2 sequences are MGHRA and YSYEKL. The CDR3 runs 14 residues.

This chain joins TRBV2 and TRBJ2-1; the match to TRBD1 covers 7 bases. Per the germline V gene, CDR1 is SNHLY and CDR2 is FYNNEI. V shed 8 bases, J shed 4 bases, and the junction held 8 bases outside the gene matches. The CDR3 has 14 amino acids. CDR3 DNA sequence: TGTGCCAGCCAAACCGGGACAGAGTACAATGAGCAGTTCTTC. This translates into CASQTGTEYNEQFF.

The rearrangement uses TRBV7-6 and TRBJ1-1; D might be TRBD1 (5 bases). In germline, CDR1 is SGHVS, CDR2 FNYEAQ. The CDR3 has 15 residues. The ends were cut back, 4 bases at V and 3 bases at J, with 15 bases in the middle. CDR3 residues: CASSSEVGGDTEAFF. CDR3 sequence (DNA): TGTGCCAGCAGCTCCGAGGTCGGGGGAGACACTGAAGCTTTCTTT.

V usage is TRBV7-8 and J usage is TRBJ1-6; D gene ambiguous. The CDR3 consists of 14 residues. CDR1 and CDR2 from the germline V gene are SGHVS and FQNEAQ. Deletions cut 2 bases from V and 8 bases from J, with 10 bases between. The CDR3 DNA reads as TGTGCCAGCAGCTTAACAATGATCTATTCACCCCTCCACTTT. Residues: CASSLTMIYSPLHF. Looking up the rest from reference TRBV7-8 and TRBJ1-6 gives the full variable domain: GAGVSQSPRYKVAKRGQDVALRCDPISGHVSLFWYQQALGQGPEFLTYFQNEAQLDKSGLPSDRFFAERPEGSVSTLKIQRTQQEDSAVYLCASSLTMIYSPLHFGNGTRLTVT.

In this sample, this clone turned up once. The J gene is TRBJ1-4, the V gene TRBV19, with D perhaps matching TRBD1 (6 bases). The length of the CDR3 is 16 residues. V gave up 3 bases and J gave up 0 bases, with 11 bases separating them. CDR1 and CDR2 (germline): LNHDA, SQIVND (reference sequence). The chain's CDR3 is CASSIPRQATNEKLFF. The DNA of the CDR3 is TGTGCCAGTAGTATCCCTCGACAGGCAACTAATGAAAAACTGTTTTTT.

V is TRBV5-1 and J is TRBJ2-7; D possibly corresponds to TRBD2 (6 bases). Per the germline V gene, CDR1 is SGHRS and CDR2 is YFSETQ. The CDR3 has 11 amino acids. V was cut by 4 bases and J by 11 bases, with 13 bases left in between. In nucleotides, the CDR3 is TGCGCCAGCAGCGCGGGATCCAGGGAGTACTTC. Translated: CASSAGSREYF.

The chain has TRBV27 and TRBJ1-4, with 9 bases matching TRBD1. Germline V gives CDR1 MNHEY, CDR2 SMNVEV (reference sequence). The junction had 2 bases not matched to a gene; V was cut back by 6 bases and J by 3 bases. There are 14 residues in the CDR3. This CDR3 reads CASSRDRANEKLFF. CDR3 coding DNA: TGTGCCAGCAGCAGGGACAGGGCTAATGAAAAACTGTTTTTT.

In the case of this clone: Other DNA sequences from this sample encode an identical CDR3 as well. The chain uses TRBV5-1 and TRBJ2-2; tentative D call: TRBD1 (6 bases). The germline V gene has CDR1 SGHRS and CDR2 YFSETQ. V lost 0 bases, J lost 5 bases, and 8 bases lay in between. This CDR3 is built from 14 residues. The CDR3 bases are TGCGCCAGCAGCTTGGAGGGGGTTACCGGGGAGCTGTTTTTT. Its protein is CASSLEGVTGELFF.